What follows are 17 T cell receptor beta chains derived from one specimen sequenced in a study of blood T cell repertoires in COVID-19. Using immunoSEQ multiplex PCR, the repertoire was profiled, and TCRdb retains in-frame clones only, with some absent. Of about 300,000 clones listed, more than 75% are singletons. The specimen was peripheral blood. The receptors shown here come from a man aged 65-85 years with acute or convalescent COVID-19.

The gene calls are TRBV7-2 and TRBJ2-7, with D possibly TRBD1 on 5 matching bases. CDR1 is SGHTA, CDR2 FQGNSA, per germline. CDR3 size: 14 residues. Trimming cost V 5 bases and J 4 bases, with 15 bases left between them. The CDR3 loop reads CASSPGRGQYEQYF. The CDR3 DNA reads TGTGCCAGCAGCCCTGGTAGGGGCCAATACGAGCAGTACTTC.

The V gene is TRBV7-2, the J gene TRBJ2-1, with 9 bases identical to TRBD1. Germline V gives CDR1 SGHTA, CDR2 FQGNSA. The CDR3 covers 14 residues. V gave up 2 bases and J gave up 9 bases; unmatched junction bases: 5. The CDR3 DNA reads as TGTGCCAGCAGCTTATCGGACAGGGGAGGTGAGCAGTTCTTC. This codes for CASSLSDRGGEQFF.

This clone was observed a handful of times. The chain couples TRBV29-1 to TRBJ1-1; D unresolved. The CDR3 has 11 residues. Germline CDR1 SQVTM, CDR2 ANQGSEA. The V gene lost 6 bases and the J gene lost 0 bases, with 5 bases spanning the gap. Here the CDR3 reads CSVHLNTEAFF. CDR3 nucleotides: TGCAGCGTACACCTGAACACTGAAGCTTTCTTT.

The CDR3 region has the DNA TGCGCCAGCAGCTTGGCCCGCGGGAGTAAAGAGACCCAGTACTTC. Its protein is CASSLARGSKETQYF. The chain combines TRBV5-1 with TRBJ2-5; 7 bases align to TRBD2. This CDR3 is 15 amino acids long. Germline assignment: CDR1 SGHRS and CDR2 YFSETQ. The J segment lost 3 bases and the V segment lost 0 bases, leaving 5 bases of the junction unmatched.

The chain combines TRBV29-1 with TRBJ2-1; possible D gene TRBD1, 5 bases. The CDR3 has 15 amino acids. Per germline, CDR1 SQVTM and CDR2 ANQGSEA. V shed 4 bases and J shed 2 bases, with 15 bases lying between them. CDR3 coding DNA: TGCAGCGTTGGGACACAGGTGCTCGCCTACAATGAGCAGTTCTTC. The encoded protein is CSVGTQVLAYNEQFF.

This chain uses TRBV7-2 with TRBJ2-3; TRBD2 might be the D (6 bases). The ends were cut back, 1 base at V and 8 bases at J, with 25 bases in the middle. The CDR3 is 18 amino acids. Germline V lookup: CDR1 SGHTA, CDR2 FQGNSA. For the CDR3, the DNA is TGTGCCAGCAGCTTAGAAAGAGGCGGGGCCCCCTTAAGGCGTACGCAGTATTTT. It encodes CASSLERGGAPLRRTQYF.

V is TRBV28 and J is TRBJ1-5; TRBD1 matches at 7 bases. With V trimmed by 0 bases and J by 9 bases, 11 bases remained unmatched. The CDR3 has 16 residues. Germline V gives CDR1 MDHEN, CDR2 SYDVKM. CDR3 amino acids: CASSLWGTAAYRPQHF. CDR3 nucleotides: TGTGCCAGCAGTTTATGGGGGACAGCCGCCTATCGGCCCCAGCATTTT.

This chain's CDR3 is CASSVAGSYNEQFF. Written as DNA, the CDR3 is TGTGCCAGCAGCGTAGCAGGGTCCTACAATGAGCAGTTCTTC. The chain employs TRBV9 and TRBJ2-1; D perhaps matches TRBD1 (5 bases). Trimming took 0 bases from V and 1 from J, leaving 5 bases between them. Looked up from germline, CDR1 is SGDLS and CDR2 is YYNGEE. The CDR3 spans 14 residues.

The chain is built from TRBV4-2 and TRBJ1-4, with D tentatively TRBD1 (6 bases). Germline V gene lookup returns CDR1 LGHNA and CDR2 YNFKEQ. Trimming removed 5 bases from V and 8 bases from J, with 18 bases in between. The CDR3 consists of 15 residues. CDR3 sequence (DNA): TGTGCCAGCAGCGATCAGGGGTCGGTTGGGGAAAAACTGTTTTTT. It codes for CASSDQGSVGEKLFF.

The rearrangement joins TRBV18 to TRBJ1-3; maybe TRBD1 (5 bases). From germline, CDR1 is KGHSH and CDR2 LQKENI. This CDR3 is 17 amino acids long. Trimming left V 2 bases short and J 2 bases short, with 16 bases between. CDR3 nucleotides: TGTGCCAGCTCACCAGCCCGAGCAGGGTCCCCTGGAAACACCATATATTTT. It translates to CASSPARAGSPGNTIYF.

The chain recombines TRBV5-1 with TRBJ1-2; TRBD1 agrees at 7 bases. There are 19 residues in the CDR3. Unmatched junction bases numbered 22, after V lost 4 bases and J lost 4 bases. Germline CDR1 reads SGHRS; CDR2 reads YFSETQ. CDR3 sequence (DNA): TGCGCCAGCAGCCCCCTAGGACAGGCCCTTGGTCAGAGTCTCTATGGCTACACCTTC. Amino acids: CASSPLGQALGQSLYGYTF.

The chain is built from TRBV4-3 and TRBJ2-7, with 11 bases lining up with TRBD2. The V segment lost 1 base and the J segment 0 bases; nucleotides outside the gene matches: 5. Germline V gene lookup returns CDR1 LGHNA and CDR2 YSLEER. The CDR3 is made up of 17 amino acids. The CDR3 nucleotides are TGCGCCAGCAGCCAAGGACTAGCGGGGCGGAGCTCCTACGAGCAGTACTTC. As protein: CASSQGLAGRSSYEQYF.

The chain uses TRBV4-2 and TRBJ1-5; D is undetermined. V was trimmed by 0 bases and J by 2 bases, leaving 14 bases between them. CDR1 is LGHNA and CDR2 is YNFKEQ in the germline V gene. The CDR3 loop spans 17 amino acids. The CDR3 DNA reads TGTGCCAGCAGCCAAGATTATCCAACGGCGGGCAATCAGCCCCAGCATTTT. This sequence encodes CASSQDYPTAGNQPQHF.

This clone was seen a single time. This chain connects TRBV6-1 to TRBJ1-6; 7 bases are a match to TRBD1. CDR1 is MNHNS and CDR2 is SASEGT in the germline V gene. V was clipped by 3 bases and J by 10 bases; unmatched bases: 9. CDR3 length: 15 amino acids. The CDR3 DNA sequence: TGTGCCAGCAGTGACCATCCACAGGGGAACTCACCCCTCCACTTT. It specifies CASSDHPQGNSPLHF.

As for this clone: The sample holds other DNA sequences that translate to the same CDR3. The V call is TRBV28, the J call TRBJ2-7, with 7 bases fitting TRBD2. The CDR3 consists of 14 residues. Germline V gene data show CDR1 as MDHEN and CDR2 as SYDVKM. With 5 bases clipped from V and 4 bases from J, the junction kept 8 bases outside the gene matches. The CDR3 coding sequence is TGTGCCAGCAGTCTGGGGGGGGATTCGTACGAGCAGTACTTC. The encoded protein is CASSLGGDSYEQYF.

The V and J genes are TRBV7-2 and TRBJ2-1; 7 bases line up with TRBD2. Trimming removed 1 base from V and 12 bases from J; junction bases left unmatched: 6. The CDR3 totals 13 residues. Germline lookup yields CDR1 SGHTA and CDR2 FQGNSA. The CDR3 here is CASSLGGGSGQFF. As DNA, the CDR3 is TGTGCCAGCAGCTTAGGCGGCGGGAGTGGGCAGTTCTTC.

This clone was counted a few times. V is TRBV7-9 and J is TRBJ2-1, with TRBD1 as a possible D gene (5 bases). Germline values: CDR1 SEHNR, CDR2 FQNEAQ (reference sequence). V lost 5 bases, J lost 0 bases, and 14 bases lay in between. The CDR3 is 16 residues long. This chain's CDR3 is CASSPRQTNSYNEQFF. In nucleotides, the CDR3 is TGTGCCAGCAGCCCCCGACAGACGAACTCCTACAATGAGCAGTTCTTC.